This record concerns one T cell receptor beta chain sequence. Antigen: not known. Produced via immunoSEQ multiplex PCR; TCRdb's table is partial and in-frame only. The profile shows over 75,000 clones, about 82% of them singletons. Germline values: CDR1 SGHAT, CDR2 FQNNGV. Trimming removed 4 bases from V and 4 bases from J, with 14 bases in between. CDR3 length: 14 amino acids. This entry belongs to a study of a mutant IDH1 vaccine in newly diagnosed glioma. Looking at the study overall: Treated patients, about 62% male and 37.5% female, averaged about 40 years of age. Before enrollment, the patients had been treated with radiotherapy alone, temozolomide alone, or both together. Most of them had received both.

Documented time point: baseline, week 1 (first vaccination visit). The treatment here: pre-vaccination baseline after standard-of-care therapy. Newly diagnosed WHO grade 3 or 4 IDH1-mutant, ATRX-lost astrocytomas were identified in the donors. The study, taken as a whole, reports: The occurrence of vaccine-induced immune responses was seen in 80% to 95% of patients.

The TCR comes from a man between 40 and 49 years old with glioma. The sequenced sample was PBMCs, obtained from a glioma patient treated with radiotherapy, temozolomide or both. The chain combines TRBV11-2 with TRBJ2-7; tentative D call: TRBD1 (7 bases). CDR3 nucleotide sequence: TGTGCCAGCAGCTCTTCGGCAGGGGGGTACGAGCAGTACTTC. Translating gives CASSSSAGGYEQYF.